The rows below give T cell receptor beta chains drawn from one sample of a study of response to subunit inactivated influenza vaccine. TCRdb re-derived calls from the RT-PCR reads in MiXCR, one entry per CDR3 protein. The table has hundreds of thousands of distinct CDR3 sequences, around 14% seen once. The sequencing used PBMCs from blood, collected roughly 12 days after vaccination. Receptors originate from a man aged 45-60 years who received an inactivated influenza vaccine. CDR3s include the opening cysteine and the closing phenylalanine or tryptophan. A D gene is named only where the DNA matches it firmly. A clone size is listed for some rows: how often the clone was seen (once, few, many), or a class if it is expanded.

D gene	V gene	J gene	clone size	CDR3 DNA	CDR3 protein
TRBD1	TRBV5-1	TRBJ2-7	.	TGCGCCAGCAGCAACGACAGGGGAGGCTACGAGCAGTACTTC	CASSNDRGGYEQYF
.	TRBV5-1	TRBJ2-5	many	TGCGCCAGCAGCTTGGCCAACGCGGAGACCCAGTACTTC	CASSLANAETQYF
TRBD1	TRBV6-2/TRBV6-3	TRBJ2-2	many	TGTGCCAGCAGTCGACGGGACAGACAGACGAACACCGGGGAGCTGTTTTTT	CASSRRDRQTNTGELFF
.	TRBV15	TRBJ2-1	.	TGTGCCACCAGCAGATCAGACAGGACTTACAATGAGCAGTTCTTC	CATSRSDRTYNEQFF
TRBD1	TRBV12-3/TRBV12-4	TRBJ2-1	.	TGTGCCAGCAGACCCGACAGGGACGTAAACAATGAGCAGTTCTTC	CASRPDRDVNNEQFF
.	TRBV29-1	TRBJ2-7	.	TGCAGCGTGTCGGGGCCCGGGAGCTCCTACGAGCAGTACTTC	CSVSGPGSSYEQYF
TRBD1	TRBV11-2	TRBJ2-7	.	TGTGCCAGCAGGAGGACAGGGAAAAACGAGCAGTACTTC	CASRRTGKNEQYF
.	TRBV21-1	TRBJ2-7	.	TGTGCCAGACCGATCTACGAGCAGTACTTC	CARPIYEQYF
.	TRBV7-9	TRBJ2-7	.	TGTGCCAGCAGCTTAGAGGGGGAAGCCTACGAGCAGTACTTC	CASSLEGEAYEQYF
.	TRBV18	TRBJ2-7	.	TGTGCCAGCTCACCACCACACGGGGGTTATTCCTACGAGCAGTACTTC	CASSPPHGGYSYEQYF
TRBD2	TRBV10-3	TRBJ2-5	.	TGTGCCATTAGAGACGGGGGGACCGGAGAGACCCAGTACTTC	CAIRDGGTGETQYF
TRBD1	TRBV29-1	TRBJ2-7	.	TGCAGCGTTGAATCACAGGGGTTCAACGAGCAGTACTTC	CSVESQGFNEQYF
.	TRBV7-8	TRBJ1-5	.	TGTGCCAGCAGCTTACGCGAAGGGACGCGCAATCAGCCCCAGCATTTT	CASSLREGTRNQPQHF
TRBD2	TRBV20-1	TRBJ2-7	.	TGCAGTGCTAGAGGTGGAGCGGGAAGCTCCTACGAGCAGTACTTC	CSARGGAGSSYEQYF
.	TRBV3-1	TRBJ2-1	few	TGTGCCAGCAGCCAAGTAACCGGGTGGGGCTCCTACAATGAGCAGTTCTTC	CASSQVTGWGSYNEQFF
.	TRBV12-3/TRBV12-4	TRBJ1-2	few	TGTGCCAGCAGTTTCTTCCCCTATGGCTACACCTTC	CASSFFPYGYTF
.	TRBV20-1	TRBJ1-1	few	TGCAGTGCTAGAGATCTAAAGGGAGTTGAAGCTTTCTTT	CSARDLKGVEAFF
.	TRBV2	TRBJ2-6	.	TGTGCCAGCAGCGATCAAGGGGCCAACGTCCTGACTTTC	CASSDQGANVLTF
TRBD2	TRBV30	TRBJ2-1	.	TGTGCCTGGCGGGGGGGGTACAATGAGCAGTTCTTC	CAWRGGYNEQFF
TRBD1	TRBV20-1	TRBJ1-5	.	TGCAGTGCTAGAGGGACAGGGGGTTATCAGCCCCAGCATTTT	CSARGTGGYQPQHF
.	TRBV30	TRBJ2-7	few	TGTGCCTGGGGGGGTAGCTCCTACGAGCAGTACTTC	CAWGGSSYEQYF
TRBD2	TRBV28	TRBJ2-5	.	TGTGCCAGCAGTTTGGGGGGGTTTTCACAAGAGACCCAGTACTTC	CASSLGGFSQETQYF
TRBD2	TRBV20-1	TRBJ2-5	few	TGCAGTGCTGCGCCTTCTAGCGGGCCGACCCAAGAGACCCAGTACTTC	CSAAPSSGPTQETQYF
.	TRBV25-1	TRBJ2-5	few	TGTGCCAGCAGGGAGGTCGGGGAGACCCAGTACTTC	CASREVGETQYF
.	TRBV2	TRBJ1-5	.	TGTGCCAGCACGGCCGAAGGGAATCAGCCCCAGCATTTT	CASTAEGNQPQHF
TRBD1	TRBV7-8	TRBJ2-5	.	TGTGCCAGCAGCTCGGTACAGGGGCCACAAGAGACCCAGTACTTC	CASSSVQGPQETQYF
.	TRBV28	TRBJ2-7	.	TGTGCCAGCAGTTTAAACCGAGTCCGCCACGAGCAGTACTTC	CASSLNRVRHEQYF
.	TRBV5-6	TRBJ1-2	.	TGTGCCAGCACCCGGGTGGGACTCGAGGGAGATGGCTACACCTTC	CASTRVGLEGDGYTF
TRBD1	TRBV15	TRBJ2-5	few	TGTGCCACCAGCAGAATAACAGGGGGCGGGGAGACCCAGTACTTC	CATSRITGGGETQYF
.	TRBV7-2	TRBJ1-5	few	TGTGCCAGCAGCTCAACGGGGCTTCAGCCCCAGCATTTT	CASSSTGLQPQHF
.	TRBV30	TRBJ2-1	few	TGTGCCTGGGGGAAGGAGGGACCCGATGAGCAGTTCTTC	CAWGKEGPDEQFF
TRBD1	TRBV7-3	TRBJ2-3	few	TGTGCCAGCAGCTTCGGTTCCGGGACAGGGGGAACAGATACGCAGTATTTT	CASSFGSGTGGTDTQYF
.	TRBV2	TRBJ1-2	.	TGTGCCAGCAGTGGGTTTGTAGCCCGTATCAACTATGGCTACACCTTC	CASSGFVARINYGYTF
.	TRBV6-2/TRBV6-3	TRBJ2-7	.	TGTGCCAGCAGTTACTCGATAAAGTCTTACTACGAGCAGTACTTC	CASSYSIKSYYEQYF
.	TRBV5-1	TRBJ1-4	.	TGTGCCAGCAGCTTGCCAGGGACGAATGAAAAACTGTTTTTT	CASSLPGTNEKLFF
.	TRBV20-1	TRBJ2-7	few	TGCAGTGCTAGTCGAGTCGGTACGTACGCCTACGAGCAGTACTTC	CSASRVGTYAYEQYF
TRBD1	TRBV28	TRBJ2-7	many	TGTGCCAGCAGTTTAACAGGGGGCTCCCCCTACGAGCAGTACTTC	CASSLTGGSPYEQYF
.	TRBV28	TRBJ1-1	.	TGTGCCAGCAGAACCCAAGTTGAAGCTTTCTTT	CASRTQVEAFF
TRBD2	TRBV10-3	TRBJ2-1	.	TGTGCCATCCGAAGCGGGAACAGTATTAACAATGAGCAGTTCTTC	CAIRSGNSINNEQFF
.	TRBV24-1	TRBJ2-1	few	TGTGCCACCAGTGATCGTTCGCGTTCCGAGGATGAGCAGTTCTTC	CATSDRSRSEDEQFF
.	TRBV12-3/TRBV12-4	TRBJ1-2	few	TGTGCCAGCAGCCCAAAACCTGGAAGTGGCTACACCTTC	CASSPKPGSGYTF
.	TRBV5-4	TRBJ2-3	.	TGTGCCAGCAGCTCCTCCCTGACGGATGCGCAGTATTTT	CASSSSLTDAQYF
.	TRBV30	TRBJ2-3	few	TGTGCCTGGACTAGCGTTAATCCCACAGATACGCAGTATTTT	CAWTSVNPTDTQYF
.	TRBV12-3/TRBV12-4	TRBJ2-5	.	TGTGCCAGCAGTTCAGGGACCCTGCAGACCCAGTACTTC	CASSSGTLQTQYF
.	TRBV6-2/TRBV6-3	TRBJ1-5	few	TGTGCCAGCAGTTACTCTTCTCAGCCCCAGCATTTT	CASSYSSQPQHF
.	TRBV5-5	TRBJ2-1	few	TGTGCCAGCAGCGTGCTCTCGGGACATTTTTACAATGAGCAGTTCTTC	CASSVLSGHFYNEQFF
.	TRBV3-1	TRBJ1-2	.	TGTGCCAGCACCCTAAGAGGGGTCCCTGGCTACACCTTC	CASTLRGVPGYTF
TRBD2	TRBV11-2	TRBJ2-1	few	TGTGCCAGCCGGGGACTAGCGGGAGATTGGGAGCAGTTCTTC	CASRGLAGDWEQFF
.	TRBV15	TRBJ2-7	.	TGTGCCACCGCGAGGAAGGCCTCTCGGTATGAGCAGTACTTC	CATARKASRYEQYF
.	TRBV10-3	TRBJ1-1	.	TGTGCCATCAGTGAGTCTGCGACGGAGGGAGAAGCTTTCTTT	CAISESATEGEAFF
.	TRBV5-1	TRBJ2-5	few	TGCGCCAGCAAAAGGAGGGGCGGAATCTACCAAGAGACCCAGTACTTC	CASKRRGGIYQETQYF
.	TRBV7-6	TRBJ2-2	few	TGTGCCAGCAGCGCGAGACCAGGGGGGTTCACCGGGGAGCTGTTTTTT	CASSARPGGFTGELFF
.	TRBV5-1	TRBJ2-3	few	TGCGCCAGCAGCTTGTCAGGCCAGCGCACAGATACGCAGTATTTT	CASSLSGQRTDTQYF
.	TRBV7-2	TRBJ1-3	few	TGTGCCAGCAGCTTAGACAGGACCTCTGGAAACACCATATATTTT	CASSLDRTSGNTIYF
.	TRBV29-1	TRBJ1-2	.	TGCAGCGTCGGAACAGCTAACTATGGCTACACCTTC	CSVGTANYGYTF
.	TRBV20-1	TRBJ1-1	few	TGCAGTGCTAGAGATCCAGGGACGGGAAGGCTCACTGAAGCTTTCTTT	CSARDPGTGRLTEAFF
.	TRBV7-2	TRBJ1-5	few	TGTGCCAGCAGTTCTCAGGGGATGGGCAATCAGCCCCAGCATTTT	CASSSQGMGNQPQHF
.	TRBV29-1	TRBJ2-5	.	TGCAGCGTTCCCAGGGGACTACGAGAGACCCAGTACTTC	CSVPRGLRETQYF
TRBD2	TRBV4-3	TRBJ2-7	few	TGCGCCAGCAGTGAAGCGTCGGGAGGTAAAGGCGAGCAGTACTTC	CASSEASGGKGEQYF